Following are 28 T cell receptor beta chains from one sample sequenced in a study of blood T cell repertoires in COVID-19. TCRdb keeps only in-frame clones here, not all; method: immunoSEQ multiplex PCR. The table records a few hundred thousand clones, 80% to 90% of them present only once. The sample comprised PBMCs or T cells enriched from blood (not recorded which). The source is a man aged 30 to 45 who had recovered from COVID-19.

This chain connects TRBV7-9 to TRBJ1-2; 8 nucleotides match TRBD1. Germline loops: CDR1 SEHNR, CDR2 FQNEAQ (reference sequence). With V trimmed by 5 bases and J by 6 bases, 14 bases remained unmatched. The CDR3 is 16 residues long. Written as DNA, the CDR3 is TGTGCCAGCAGCCCGAAGACAGGGGCCTTTCTCGATGGCTACACCTTC. This encodes CASSPKTGAFLDGYTF. The entire variable domain, with the rest obtained from reference TRBV7-9 and TRBJ1-2, is as follows: DTGVSQNPRHKITKRGQNVTFRCDPISEHNRLYWYRQTLGQGPEFLTYFQNEAQLEKSRLLSDRFSAERPKGSFSTLEIQRTEQGDSAMYLCASSPKTGAFLDGYTFGSGTRLTVV.

The V call is TRBV30, the J call TRBJ1-2, with TRBD1 matching 7 bases. J was trimmed by 9 bases and V by 1 base; bases with no gene match: 11. The CDR3 runs to 14 residues. The germline V gene has CDR1 GTSNPN and CDR2 SVGIG (reference sequence). The CDR3 DNA sequence: TGTGCCTGGAGTGCCACAGGGGCAGTTATTCGCTACACCTTC. It yields the protein CAWSATGAVIRYTF.

This clone was observed once. This chain links TRBV6-5 with TRBJ2-4; D uncertain. The V end was cut by 6 bases, the J end by 7 bases, with 16 bases between. Germline V gene sequence: CDR1 MNHEY, CDR2 SVGAGI. The CDR3 is 14 residues long. The CDR3 nucleotides read TGTGCCAGCAGCCCCTTTGATGTCAGGAACATTCAGTACTTC. It codes for CASSPFDVRNIQYF.

This chain connects TRBV5-1 to TRBJ2-1, with TRBD2 identical over 7 bases. With 5 bases clipped from V and 8 bases from J, the junction kept 13 bases outside the gene matches. The CDR3 contains 15 residues. The V gene's germline CDR1 is SGHRS and CDR2 YFSETQ. The CDR3 DNA reads as TGCGCCAGCAGAAGCCTGGCGGGAGAGTCGGATGAGCAGTTCTTC. It is translated as CASRSLAGESDEQFF.

This clone occurred once. This chain links TRBV9 with TRBJ2-2; no definite D call. The germline V and J ends were trimmed by 0 bases and 1 base, with 4 bases remaining between them. This CDR3 is 14 amino acids long. Germline CDR1 and CDR2: SGDLS and YYNGEE. CDR3 region: CASSVDMNTGELFF. In DNA, the CDR3 is TGTGCCAGCAGCGTAGATATGAACACCGGGGAGCTGTTTTTT.

V gene TRBV7-9 combines with J gene TRBJ1-4; D not resolved. Germline loops: CDR1 SEHNR, CDR2 FQNEAQ (reference sequence). The CDR3 is 14 residues long. Trimming stripped 2 bases from V and 4 bases from J, with 8 bases between. The CDR3 DNA is TGTGCCAGCAGCTTACACGGGAGTAATGAAAAACTGTTTTTT. Encoded protein: CASSLHGSNEKLFF.

This clone has only a few counts. V is TRBV23-1 and J is TRBJ2-5; unclear D gene. TRBV23-1 is recorded as an ORF, its role being uncertain. The CDR3 has 11 residues. Trimming cost V 3 bases and J 10 bases, with 9 bases left between them. The CDR3 spells CASSHYSGQYF. DNA for the CDR3: TGCGCCAGCAGTCACTACTCCGGCCAGTACTTC.

The genes are TRBV18 and TRBJ1-4; possibly TRBD1 for D (5 bases). The CDR3 is 15 residues long. Germline V lookup: CDR1 KGHSH, CDR2 LQKENI. V gave up 0 bases and J gave up 8 bases, with 13 bases separating them. CDR3 residues: CASSPPNRPSEKLFF. CDR3 in DNA: TGTGCCAGCTCACCACCGAACAGGCCCTCAGAAAAACTGTTTTTT.

The chain is built from TRBV12-5 and TRBJ2-5, with 7 bases fitting TRBD1. CDR1 and CDR2 (germline): LGHNT, FRNRAP. With V trimmed by 4 bases and J by 1 base, 3 bases remained unmatched. This CDR3 has 14 residues. The CDR3 nucleotides read TGTGCTAGTGGTTCGGGGACAGCCCAAGAGACCCAGTACTTC. Protein sequence: CASGSGTAQETQYF. Full variable domain (outside the CDR3, taken from reference TRBV12-5 and TRBJ2-5): DARVTQTPRHKVTEMGQEVTMRCQPILGHNTVFWYRQTMMQGLELLAYFRNRAPLDDSGMPKDRFSAEMPDATLATLKIQPSEPRDSAVYFCASGSGTAQETQYFGPGTRLLVL.

V is TRBV7-2 and J is TRBJ2-5, with 8 bases matching TRBD2. The germline gives CDR1 SGHTA, CDR2 FQGNSA. CDR3 size: 17 residues. Trimming at V came to 7 bases and at J to 6 bases, leaving 19 bases not matched to a gene. CDR3 DNA sequence: TGTGCCAGCACCCCGACTGCAGGTCTTCGGGGGGGAAAGACCCAGTACTTC. Translation: CASTPTAGLRGGKTQYF. Variable domain in full (rest from reference TRBV7-2 and TRBJ2-5): GAGVSQSPSNKVTEKGKDVELRCDPISGHTALYWYRQSLGQGLEFLIYFQGNSAPDKSGLPSDRFSAERTGGSVSTLTIQRTQQEDSAVYLCASTPTAGLRGGKTQYFGPGTRLLVL.

This chain uses TRBV2 with TRBJ2-7; no clear D gene. The V gene lost 7 bases and the J gene lost 5 bases, with 12 bases spanning the gap. This CDR3 spans 12 amino acids. Germline lookup yields CDR1 SNHLY and CDR2 FYNNEI. CDR3 protein: CASTASGHEQYF. The CDR3 coding sequence is TGTGCCAGCACGGCTAGTGGCCACGAGCAGTACTTC.

The J gene is TRBJ2-2, the V gene TRBV3-1 (or the pseudogene TRBV3-2), with 7 bases identical to TRBD1. This CDR3 region has 15 residues. The junction had 7 bases not matched to a gene; V was cut back by 4 bases and J by 5 bases. CDR1 and CDR2 (germline): LGHDT, YNNKEL (reference sequence). This CDR3 is CASSPRDRATGELFF. As DNA, the CDR3 is TGTGCCAGCAGCCCCCGGGACAGAGCTACCGGGGAGCTGTTTTTT.

V gene TRBV29-1 combines with J gene TRBJ2-7; TRBD2 agrees at 10 bases. Trimming removed 1 base from V and 2 bases from J; junction bases left unmatched: 11. Germline V gene data show CDR1 as SQVTM and CDR2 as ANQGSEA. This CDR3 comprises 17 residues. As DNA, the CDR3 is TGCAGCGTTGAAGGGCTAGCGGGAGTTTTAGGGACCTACGAGCAGTACTTC. This translates into CSVEGLAGVLGTYEQYF.

This clone was picked up one time. V gene TRBV27 combines with J gene TRBJ2-2; 8 bases agree with TRBD2. V lost 7 bases and J lost 6; bases outside the gene matches: 4. The CDR3 is made up of 13 amino acids. Germline-derived CDR1 and CDR2 are MNHEY and SMNVEV (reference sequence). The CDR3 here is CASKRLASGELFF. DNA of the CDR3: TGTGCCAGCAAAAGACTAGCGTCCGGGGAGCTGTTTTTT.

The rearrangement uses TRBV28 and TRBJ1-1; no clear D gene. V dropped 4 bases and J dropped 8 bases, with 17 bases sitting between them. CDR1 is MDHEN and CDR2 is SYDVKM in the germline V gene. CDR3 length equals 14 residues. CDR3 DNA: TGTGCCAGCAGTTACCTTACTCCTGGGCGAGAAGCTTTCTTT. This encodes CASSYLTPGREAFF.

This clone was detected once. The chain couples TRBV7-2 to TRBJ1-6; possibly TRBD1 for D (6 bases). The CDR3 consists of 16 residues. Germline V gives CDR1 SGHTA, CDR2 FQGNSA. V was trimmed by 5 bases and J by 5 bases, leaving 16 bases between them. The CDR3 here is CASSPPQGRNNSPLHF. DNA for the CDR3: TGTGCCAGCAGCCCTCCCCAGGGGAGAAATAATTCACCCCTCCACTTT.

This sequence joins TRBV29-1 and TRBJ1-2; 7 nucleotides match TRBD1. Germline assignment: CDR1 SQVTM and CDR2 ANQGSEA. V lost 4 bases and J lost 8; bases outside the gene matches: 7. This CDR3 region has 12 residues. CDR3 amino acids: CSVADRVEGYTF. In nucleotides, the CDR3 is TGCAGCGTTGCCGACAGGGTTGAGGGCTACACCTTC.

The chain links TRBV3-1 (or the pseudogene TRBV3-2) to TRBJ1-1; the D is unclear. The germline gives CDR1 LGHDT, CDR2 YNNKEL (reference sequence). V was cut by 4 bases and J by 1 base, with 13 bases left in between. The CDR3 is made up of 15 amino acids. The CDR3, as DNA: TGTGCCAGCAGCCCCTCGACAATTCAGAACACTGAAGCTTTCTTT. Its translation: CASSPSTIQNTEAFF.

The chain joins TRBV6-1 to TRBJ1-1; a possible D gene is TRBD1 (5 bases). The CDR3 is made up of 16 amino acids. Germline V CDR1 and CDR2: MNHNS, SASEGT. V shed 3 bases and J shed 4 bases, with 18 bases lying between them. The CDR3 region has the DNA TGTGCCAGCAGTGATATTCGTAGGGGCTCGGGCACTGAAGCTTTCTTT. Translated, it gives CASSDIRRGSGTEAFF.

The V call is TRBV30, the J call TRBJ1-2; D uncertain. The V end lost 2 bases, the J end lost 7 bases, and 17 bases lay between the germline ends. The CDR3 runs to 14 residues. CDR1 and CDR2 from the germline V gene are GTSNPN and SVGIG (reference sequence). The DNA of the CDR3 is TGTGCCTGGAGTAACAAGGGAGGGTCGGGTGGCTACACCTTC. The encoded protein is CAWSNKGGSGGYTF.

In this sample, this clone turned up once. The chain couples TRBV7-8 to TRBJ1-1, with 7 bases lining up with TRBD1. CDR3 length: 13 amino acids. V was pared by 11 bases and J by 0 bases, with 6 bases of the junction left unmatched. CDR1 is SGHVS, CDR2 FQNEAQ, per germline. DNA of the CDR3: TGTGCCGGAAGACAGGGATTGAACACTGAAGCTTTCTTT. Protein: CAGRQGLNTEAFF.

For the CDR3, the DNA is TGTGCCAGCAGCGACGACCCCGCCGGCGGAAGTCAGCCCCAGCATTTT. The encoded protein is CASSDDPAGGSQPQHF. The chain couples TRBV7-9 to TRBJ1-5; D gene unclear. Germline-derived CDR1 and CDR2 are SEHNR and FQNEAQ (reference sequence). The CDR3 is made up of 16 amino acids. V shed 5 bases and J shed 6 bases, with 20 bases lying between them.

The rearrangement joins TRBV30 to TRBJ2-7; maybe TRBD2 (5 bases). Trimming removed 3 bases from V and 5 bases from J, with 8 bases in between. The CDR3 totals 11 residues. Germline CDR1 is GTSNPN and CDR2 is SVGIG (reference sequence). The CDR3 DNA reads TGTGCCTGGAGAGACGGGAACGAGCAGTACTTC. Translated: CAWRDGNEQYF.

The chain employs TRBV7-8 and TRBJ2-7; 7 bases fit TRBD1. The V segment lost 7 bases and the J segment 1 base; nucleotides outside the gene matches: 13. The CDR3 has 16 residues. Germline V lookup: CDR1 SGHVS, CDR2 FQNEAQ. In DNA form, the CDR3 reads TGTGCCAGCATCCTCTTAACAGGGGATCTTTCCTACGAGCAGTACTTC. This translates into CASILLTGDLSYEQYF.

The chain is built from TRBV4-1 and TRBJ1-3; 9 nucleotides align to TRBD1. With V trimmed by 0 bases and J by 6 bases, 3 bases remained unmatched. CDR1 MGHRA and CDR2 YSYEKL come from the germline V gene. The CDR3 covers 15 residues. The CDR3 sequence is CASSQEWDRANTIYF. The CDR3 DNA sequence: TGCGCCAGCAGCCAAGAATGGGACAGGGCAAACACCATATATTTT.

The V call is TRBV19, the J call TRBJ2-1; D perhaps matches TRBD2 (5 bases). V lost 3 bases, J lost 6 bases, and 12 bases lay in between. The CDR3 spans 14 residues. Germline V gene lookup returns CDR1 LNHDA and CDR2 SQIVND (reference sequence). CDR3 sequence: CASSMRAQPNEQFF. In DNA, the CDR3 is TGTGCCAGTAGTATGAGGGCCCAGCCCAATGAGCAGTTCTTC.

The V and J genes are TRBV25-1 and TRBJ2-5; the match to TRBD2 covers 11 bases. This CDR3 is built from 16 residues. After removal of 2 bases from V and 4 bases from J, the junction contained 6 bases not matched to a gene. The germline V gene encodes CDR1 MGHDK and CDR2 SYGVNS. The CDR3 reads CASSEPLAGVGETQYF. For the CDR3, the DNA is TGTGCCAGCAGTGAACCACTAGCGGGAGTGGGAGAGACCCAGTACTTC.

The chain combines TRBV30 with TRBJ2-2; D is perhaps TRBD2 (5 bases). Germline CDR1 and CDR2: GTSNPN and SVGIG (reference sequence). Between the trimmed V and J ends, which lost 2 bases and 2 bases, there was a span of 9 bases. This CDR3 comprises 14 residues. CDR3 sequence: CAWSPAVNTGELFF. The CDR3 nucleotides are TGTGCCTGGAGTCCAGCGGTCAACACCGGGGAGCTGTTTTTT.